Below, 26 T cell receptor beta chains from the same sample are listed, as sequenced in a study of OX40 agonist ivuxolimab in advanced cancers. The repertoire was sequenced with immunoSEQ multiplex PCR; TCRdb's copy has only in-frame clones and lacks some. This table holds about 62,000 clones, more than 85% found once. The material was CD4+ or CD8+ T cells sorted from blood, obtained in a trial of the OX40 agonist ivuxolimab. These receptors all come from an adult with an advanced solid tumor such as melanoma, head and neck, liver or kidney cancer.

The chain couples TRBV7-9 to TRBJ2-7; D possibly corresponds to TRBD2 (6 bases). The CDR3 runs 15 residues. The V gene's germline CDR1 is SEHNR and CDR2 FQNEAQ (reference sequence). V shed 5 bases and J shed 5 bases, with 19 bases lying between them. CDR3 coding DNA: TGTGCCAGCAGCGGGAGGACGGCGGGTGACCACGAGCAGTACTTC. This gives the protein CASSGRTAGDHEQYF.

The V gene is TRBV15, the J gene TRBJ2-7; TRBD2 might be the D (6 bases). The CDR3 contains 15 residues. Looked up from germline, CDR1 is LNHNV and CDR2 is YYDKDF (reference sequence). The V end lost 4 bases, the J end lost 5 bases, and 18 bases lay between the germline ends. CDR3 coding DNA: TGTGCCACCAGCACCGGTGGGGTGGGGGAGGACGAGCAGTACTTC. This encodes CATSTGGVGEDEQYF.

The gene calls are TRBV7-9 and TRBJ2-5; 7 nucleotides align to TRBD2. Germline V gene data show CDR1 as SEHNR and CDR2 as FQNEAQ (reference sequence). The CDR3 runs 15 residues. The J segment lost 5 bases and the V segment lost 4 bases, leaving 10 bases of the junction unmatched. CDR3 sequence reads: CASSSSGDVFETQYF. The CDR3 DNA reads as TGTGCCAGCAGCTCGAGCGGGGATGTTTTCGAGACCCAGTACTTC.

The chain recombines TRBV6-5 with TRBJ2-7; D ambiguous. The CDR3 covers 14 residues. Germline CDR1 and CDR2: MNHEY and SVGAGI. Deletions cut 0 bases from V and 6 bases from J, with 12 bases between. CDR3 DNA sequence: TGTGCCAGCAGTTACTCGTATGGCCAGGCCGAGCAGTACTTC. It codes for CASSYSYGQAEQYF.

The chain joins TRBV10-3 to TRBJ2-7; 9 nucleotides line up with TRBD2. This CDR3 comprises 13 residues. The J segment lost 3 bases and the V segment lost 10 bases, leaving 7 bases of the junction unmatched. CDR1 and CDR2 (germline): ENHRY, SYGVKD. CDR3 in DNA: TGTGCCAGTCTTAGCGGGAGCAGCTACGAGCAGTACTTC. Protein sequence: CASLSGSSYEQYF.

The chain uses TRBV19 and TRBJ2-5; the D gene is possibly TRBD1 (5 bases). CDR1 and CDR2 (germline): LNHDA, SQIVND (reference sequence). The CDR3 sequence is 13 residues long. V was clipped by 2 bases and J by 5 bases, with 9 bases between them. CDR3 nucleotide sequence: TGTGCCAGTAGTATACAGGGAAGGGAGACCCAGTACTTC. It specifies CASSIQGRETQYF.

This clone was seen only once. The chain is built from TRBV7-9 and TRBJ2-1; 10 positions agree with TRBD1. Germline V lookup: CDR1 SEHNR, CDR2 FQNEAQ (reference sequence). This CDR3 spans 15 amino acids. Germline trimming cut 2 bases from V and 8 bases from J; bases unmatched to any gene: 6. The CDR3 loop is CASSLFDRGRDEQFF. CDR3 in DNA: TGTGCCAGCAGCTTATTTGACAGGGGGCGCGATGAGCAGTTCTTC.

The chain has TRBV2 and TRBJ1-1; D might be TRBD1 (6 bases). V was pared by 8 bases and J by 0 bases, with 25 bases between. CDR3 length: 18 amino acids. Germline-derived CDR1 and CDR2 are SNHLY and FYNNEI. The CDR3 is CASPRVLAGAVLNTEAFF. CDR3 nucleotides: TGTGCCAGCCCTAGAGTTCTTGCAGGGGCGGTCTTGAACACTGAAGCTTTCTTT.

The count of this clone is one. The CDR3 region is CASSLGVAGDTGELFF. In nucleotides, the CDR3 is TGTGCCAGCAGCTTAGGAGTAGCGGGGGACACCGGGGAGCTGTTTTTT. V and J are TRBV13 and TRBJ2-2, with TRBD2 identical over 9 bases. The junction had 2 bases not matched to a gene; V was cut back by 0 bases and J by 3 bases. Germline CDR1 reads PRHDT; CDR2 reads FYEKMQ (reference sequence). This CDR3 has 16 residues.

The CDR3 reads CASSSDSGYEQYF. The CDR3 region has the DNA TGCGCCAGCAGCTCGGACTCGGGCTACGAGCAGTACTTC. This chain links TRBV5-1 with TRBJ2-7; a possible D gene is TRBD2 (5 bases). Germline loops: CDR1 SGHRS, CDR2 YFSETQ. This CDR3 is 13 amino acids long. Deletions cut 3 bases from V and 3 bases from J, with 10 bases between.

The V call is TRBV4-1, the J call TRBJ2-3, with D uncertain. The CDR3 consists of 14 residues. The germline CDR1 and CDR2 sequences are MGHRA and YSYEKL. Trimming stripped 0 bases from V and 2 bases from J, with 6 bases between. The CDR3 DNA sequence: TGCGCCAGCAGCCAAGAGAAGTTCACAGATACGCAGTATTTT. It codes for CASSQEKFTDTQYF.

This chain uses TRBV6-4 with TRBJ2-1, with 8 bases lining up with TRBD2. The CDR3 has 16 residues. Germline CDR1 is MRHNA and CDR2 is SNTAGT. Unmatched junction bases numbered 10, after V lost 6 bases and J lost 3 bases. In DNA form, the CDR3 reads TGTGCCAGCAGGACCACTGGGCGGGGGGACTACAATGAGCAGTTCTTC. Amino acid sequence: CASRTTGRGDYNEQFF.

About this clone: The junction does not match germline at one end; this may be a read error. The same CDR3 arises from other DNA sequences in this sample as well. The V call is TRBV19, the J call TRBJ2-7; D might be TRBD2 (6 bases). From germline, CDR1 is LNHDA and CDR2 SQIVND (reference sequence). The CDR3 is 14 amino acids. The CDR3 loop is CASRPGLLDYEQYF. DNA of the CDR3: TGCGCCAGTAGGCCTGGACTACTTGACTACGAGCAGTACTTC. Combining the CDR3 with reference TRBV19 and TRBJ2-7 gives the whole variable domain DGGITQSPKYLFRKEGQNVTLSCEQNLNHDAMYWYRQDPGQGLRLIYYSQIVNDFQKGDIAEGYSVSREKKESFPLTVTSAQKNPTAFYLCASRPGLLDYEQYFGPGTRLTVT.

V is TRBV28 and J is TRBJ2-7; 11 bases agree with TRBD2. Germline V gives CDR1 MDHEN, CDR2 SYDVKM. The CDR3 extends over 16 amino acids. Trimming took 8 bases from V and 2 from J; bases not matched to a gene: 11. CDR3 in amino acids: CASHPGLADEPYEQYF. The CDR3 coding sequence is TGTGCCAGCCATCCGGGACTAGCGGACGAACCCTACGAGCAGTACTTC. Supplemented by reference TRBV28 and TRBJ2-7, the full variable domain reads DVKVTQSSRYLVKRTGEKVFLECVQDMDHENMFWYRQDPGLGLRLIYFSYDVKMKEKGDIPEGYSVSREKKERFSLILESASTNQTSMYLCASHPGLADEPYEQYFGPGTRLTVT.

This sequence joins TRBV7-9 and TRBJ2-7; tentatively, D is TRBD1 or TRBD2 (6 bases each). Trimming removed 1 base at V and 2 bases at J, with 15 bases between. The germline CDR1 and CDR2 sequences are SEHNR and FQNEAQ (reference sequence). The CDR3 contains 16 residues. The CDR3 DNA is TGTGCCAGCAGCTTAGTGGGGGGCCTCCATACCTACGAGCAGTACTTC. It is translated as CASSLVGGLHTYEQYF.

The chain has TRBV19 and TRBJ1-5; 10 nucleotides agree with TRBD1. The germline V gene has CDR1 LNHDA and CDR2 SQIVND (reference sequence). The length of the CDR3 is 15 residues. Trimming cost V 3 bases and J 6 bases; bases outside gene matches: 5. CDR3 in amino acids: CASSIDRQGAQPQHF. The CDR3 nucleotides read TGTGCCAGTAGTATCGACCGACAGGGGGCTCAGCCCCAGCATTTT.

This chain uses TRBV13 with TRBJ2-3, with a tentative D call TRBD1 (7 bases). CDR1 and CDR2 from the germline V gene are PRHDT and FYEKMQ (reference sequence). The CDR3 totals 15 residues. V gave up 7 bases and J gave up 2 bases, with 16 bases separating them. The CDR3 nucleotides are TGTGCCAGCACAGGGGGGAAGGGGCACACAGATACGCAGTATTTT. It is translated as CASTGGKGHTDTQYF. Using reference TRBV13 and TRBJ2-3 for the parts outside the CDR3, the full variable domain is AAGVIQSPRHLIKEKRETATLKCYPIPRHDTVYWYQQGPGQDPQFLISFYEKMQSDKGSIPDRFSAQQFSDYHSELNMSSLELGDSALYFCASTGGKGHTDTQYFGPGTRLTVL.

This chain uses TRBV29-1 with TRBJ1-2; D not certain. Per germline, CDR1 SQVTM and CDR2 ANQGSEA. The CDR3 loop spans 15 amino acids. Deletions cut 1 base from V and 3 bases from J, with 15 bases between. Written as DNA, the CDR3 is TGCAGCGTTGAAGGTATGGCAGGAACCTACTATGGCTACACCTTC. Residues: CSVEGMAGTYYGYTF.

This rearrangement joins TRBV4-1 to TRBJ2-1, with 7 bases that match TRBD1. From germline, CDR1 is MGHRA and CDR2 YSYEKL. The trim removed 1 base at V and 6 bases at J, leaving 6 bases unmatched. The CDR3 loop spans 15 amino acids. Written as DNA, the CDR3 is TGCGCCAGCAGCCAAGCGACAGGGAGAGGCAATGAGCAGTTCTTC. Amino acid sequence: CASSQATGRGNEQFF.

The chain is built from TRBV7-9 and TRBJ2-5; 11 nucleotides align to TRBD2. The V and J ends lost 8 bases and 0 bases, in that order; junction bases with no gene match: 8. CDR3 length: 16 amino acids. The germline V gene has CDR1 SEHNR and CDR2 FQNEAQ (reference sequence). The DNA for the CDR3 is TGTGCCAGCTCGAACCCGGGACTAGCGGACCAAGAGACCCAGTACTTC. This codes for CASSNPGLADQETQYF.

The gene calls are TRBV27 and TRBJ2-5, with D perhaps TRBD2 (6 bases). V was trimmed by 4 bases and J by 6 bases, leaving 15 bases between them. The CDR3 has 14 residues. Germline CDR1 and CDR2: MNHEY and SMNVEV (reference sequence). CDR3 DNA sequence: TGTGCCAGCAGTTCCCGGGACTTCCCCCAGACCCAGTACTTC. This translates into CASSSRDFPQTQYF.

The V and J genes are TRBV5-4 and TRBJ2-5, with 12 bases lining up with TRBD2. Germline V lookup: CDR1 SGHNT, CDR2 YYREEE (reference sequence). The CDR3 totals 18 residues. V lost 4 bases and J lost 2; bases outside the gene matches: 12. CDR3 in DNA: TGTGCCAGCAGCGGAACCGGGACTAGCGGGCAACCTCAAGAGACCCAGTACTTC. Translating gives CASSGTGTSGQPQETQYF.

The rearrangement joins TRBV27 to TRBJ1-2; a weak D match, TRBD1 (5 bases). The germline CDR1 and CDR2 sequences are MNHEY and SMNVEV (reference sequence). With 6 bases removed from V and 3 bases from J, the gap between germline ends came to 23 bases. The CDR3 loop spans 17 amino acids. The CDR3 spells CASSLFSTSGLYYGYTF. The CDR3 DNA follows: TGTGCCAGCAGCCTATTCTCAACCTCGGGACTCTACTATGGCTACACCTTC.

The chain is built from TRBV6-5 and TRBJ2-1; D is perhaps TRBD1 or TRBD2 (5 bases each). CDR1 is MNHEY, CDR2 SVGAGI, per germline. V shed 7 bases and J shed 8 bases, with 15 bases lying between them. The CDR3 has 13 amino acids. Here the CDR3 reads CASNHERGDEQFF. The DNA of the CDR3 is TGTGCCAGCAATCACGAGCGAGGGGATGAGCAGTTCTTC.

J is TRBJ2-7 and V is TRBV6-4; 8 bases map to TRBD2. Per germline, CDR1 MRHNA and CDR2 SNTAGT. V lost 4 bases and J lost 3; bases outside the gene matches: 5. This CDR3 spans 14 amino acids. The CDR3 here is CASSVLAGNYEQYF. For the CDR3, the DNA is TGTGCCAGCAGTGTATTAGCGGGAAACTACGAGCAGTACTTC.

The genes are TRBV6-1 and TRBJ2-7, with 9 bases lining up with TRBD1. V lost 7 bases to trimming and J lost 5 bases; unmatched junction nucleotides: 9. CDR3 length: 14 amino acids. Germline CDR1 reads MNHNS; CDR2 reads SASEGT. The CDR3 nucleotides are TGTGCCAGCATTATCGGGGACAGGGATCACGAGCAGTACTTC. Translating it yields CASIIGDRDHEQYF.